This TCR beta chain is from a study of shared clonotypes between healthy human individuals (dated by TCRdb to 2018 to 2021). With respect to the entire study: A few men and a couple of women, aged 18 to 49 years, made up the cohort. For each donor, CD4 naive and CD4 memory were each run on three plates, CD8 naive on two plates, and CD8 memory on one plate. Between about 0.94 and 8.9 billion PBMCs per donor were obtained by leukapheresis. To increase sequencing depth and limit assay-specific biases, different laboratories used diverse techniques to prepare libraries and sequence TCR repertoires. Blood TCR repertoires of four to six healthy adults were deeply sequenced to estimate repertoire size and the extent of clonotype sharing between individuals.

CD8 naive samples were obtained by positive selection for CCR7 among CD45RO-negative cells, yielding a CD45RA+CCR7+ population from which TemRA cells were excluded. The donors were healthy, HIV-negative adults with no recently reported acute infections or vaccinations. Every donor was a Caucasian adult residing in Nashville, Tennessee, USA. Blood was collected by leukapheresis, and PBMCs were isolated by Ficoll-Histopaque density gradient centrifugation and then cryopreserved in liquid nitrogen vapor phase. Analytical flow cytometry was used to check the purity and quantity of each magnetically sorted T cell population. From each sorted fraction, genomic DNA was isolated and quantified by UV absorbance on a Nanodrop 2000c. The study at large found these results: Pairwise subsampling led to the expectation that sequencing depth would affect the degree of clonotype sharing among donors. Roughly 5% of naive CD4, 3% to 4% of naive CD8, 2% to 2.5% of memory CD4, and approximately 0.4% of memory CD8 clonotypes were shared across several donors. Compared with non-shared clonotypes, the clonotypes found in all four sorted-subset donors had higher generation probabilities. Estimated clonotype richness was generally larger for naive than for memory subsets. Even with the large sequencing depth, rarefaction of the sorted-subset datasets indicated that sequencing was incomplete. The small number of donors limited the genetic and exposure-history diversity represented. Sampling was limited to blood, and TCR repertoires in tissue likely differ from TCR repertoires in blood.

Using the deep immunoSEQ assay, TCR CDR3 regions were amplified from genomic DNA by multiplex PCR. Genomic DNA extracted from each cell subset was distributed evenly over all wells of several immunoSEQ 96-well plates, and each plate served as one replicate. For sorted subsets, approximately 190 ng of genomic DNA, equivalent to 25,000 to 35,000 T cell genomes, went into each replicate PCR. Purified libraries were quantified with a Qubit 3.0 fluorometer, sized on a Bioanalyzer 2100, and re-quantified with the KAPA Library Quantification kit. Every immunoSEQ 96-well plate was sequenced on a dedicated single-read 150-cycle Illumina NextSeq 550 flow cell. The authors' pipeline ran thus. The immunoSEQ output contained only junctional sequences without quality scores, so filtering could not match that applied to full-length reads. Sequences were annotated with PyIR, a Python wrapper for IgBLAST v1.9, and V/J genes and CDR3 were assigned using IMGT germline references. Reads were removed for weak V/J assignments (E-value above 1e-6), missing CDR3, stop codons, out-of-frame junctions, or ambiguous translated residues. V3J clonotypes were defined by identical inferred V gene, J gene, and CDR3 amino acid sequence. The percentage overlap between two repertoires was calculated by dividing the number of shared unique clonotypes by the size of the smaller repertoire. RTK rarefaction, the Chao1 estimator, and Recon v2.1 estimates of unobserved clonotypes were used to assess repertoire richness. Generation probabilities were computed with OLGA for all TCRbeta clonotypes obtained by the gDNA method from a few donors. The clones in this table, taken by TCRdb from immuneACCESS, are in-frame only. Not every clone is retained; where verified, under half of the shortfall comes from an unresolved V gene, and the cause of the rest is unknown. V and J calls and clone size are those listed in that table; D and trimming were worked out from the DNA. This sample gives hundreds of thousands of clones in total; about 95% of them show up just once. The ten top clones hold 0.095% to 0.13% of the sample.

Details on this clone: Its antigen is not yet known. No much larger clone exists at a distance of one base, and base qualities are not known. The same CDR3 also results from other DNA sequences found in this sample.

The V and J ends are trimmed by 5 bases and 0 bases, leaving 8 bases between them. From its cysteine to its phenylalanine, the CDR3 spans 13 amino acids. Only the CDR3 region is kept as DNA, spanning 39 bases read in frame from base 1. The germline V gene (reference sequence) specifies SEHNR as CDR1 and FQNEAQ as CDR2. This receptor chain uses TRBV7-9 and TRBJ2-7, with the D segment identity uncertain. This clonotype was sampled from a woman aged 30 to 39 in good health. The specimen was naive CD8+ T cells sorted from blood. The cell subset or site label, read with the paper, signifies: CD45RA+CCR7+. The CDR3 corresponds to CASSPSSSYEQYF. The nucleotides are TGTGCCAGCAGCCCAAGCTCCTCCTACGAGCAGTACTTC.